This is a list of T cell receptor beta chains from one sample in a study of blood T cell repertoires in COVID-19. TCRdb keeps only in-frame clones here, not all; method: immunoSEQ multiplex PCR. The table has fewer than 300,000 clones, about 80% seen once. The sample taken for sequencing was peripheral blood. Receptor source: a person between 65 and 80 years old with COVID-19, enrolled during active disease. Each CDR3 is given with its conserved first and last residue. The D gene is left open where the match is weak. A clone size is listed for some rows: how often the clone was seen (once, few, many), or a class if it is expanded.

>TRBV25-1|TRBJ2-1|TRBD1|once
CASSNYRDRGTNEQFF
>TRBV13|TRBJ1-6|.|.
CASSFLGGGNSPLHF
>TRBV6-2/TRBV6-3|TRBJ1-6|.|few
CASSYGGTLSSYNSPLHF
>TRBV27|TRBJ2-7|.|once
CASTSVSVAGSWEQYF
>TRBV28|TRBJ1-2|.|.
CATPEGDYGYTF
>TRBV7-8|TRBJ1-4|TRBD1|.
CASSSPGQGNEKLFF
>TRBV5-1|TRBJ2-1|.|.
CASSLNVQGSYNEQFF
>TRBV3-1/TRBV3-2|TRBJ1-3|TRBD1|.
CASSRSGTATSGNTIYF
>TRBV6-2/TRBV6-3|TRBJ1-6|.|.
CASSYQGVLISPLHF
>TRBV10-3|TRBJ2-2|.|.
CAISARDNTNDGNTGELFF
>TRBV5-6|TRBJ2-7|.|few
CASSSRIWASYEQYF
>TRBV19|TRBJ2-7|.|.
CASRAGGEQYF
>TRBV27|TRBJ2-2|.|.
CASSFQGRRGELFF
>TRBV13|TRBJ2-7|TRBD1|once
CASSLGTGESSYEQYF
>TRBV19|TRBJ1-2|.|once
CASSIIGLGYGYTF
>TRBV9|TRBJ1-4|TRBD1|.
CASSGGGPNEKLFF
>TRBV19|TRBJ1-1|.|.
CASTYRVENTEAFF
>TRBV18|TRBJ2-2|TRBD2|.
CVSSAGTSLVRTGELFF
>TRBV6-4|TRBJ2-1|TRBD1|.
CASSDPGQGRNEQFF
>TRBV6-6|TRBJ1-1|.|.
CASSSLGSNTEAFF
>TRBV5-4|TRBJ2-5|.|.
CASSTNPGRQETQYF
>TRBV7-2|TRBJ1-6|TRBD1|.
CASRNRDSLHF
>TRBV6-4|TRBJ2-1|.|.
CASSDSETTLRQFF
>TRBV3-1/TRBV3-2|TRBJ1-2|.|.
CASRTSGGPGYTF
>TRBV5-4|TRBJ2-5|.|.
CASSPAVGAETQYF
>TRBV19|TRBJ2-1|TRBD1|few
CASSVRQGYGNEQFF
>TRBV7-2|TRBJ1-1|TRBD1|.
CYSGQITEAFF
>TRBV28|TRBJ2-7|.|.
CASGLSIPSYEQYF
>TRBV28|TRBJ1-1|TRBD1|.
CASSSTGGYVEAFF
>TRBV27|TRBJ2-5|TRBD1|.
CASTPDRGRLETQYF
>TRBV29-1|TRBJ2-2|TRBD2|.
CSVRTSGVNTGELFF
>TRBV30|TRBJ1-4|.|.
CAWNSGDNEKLFF
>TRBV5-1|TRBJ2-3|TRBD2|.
CASSLTGGAPDTQYF
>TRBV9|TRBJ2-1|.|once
CASSLRPYNEQFF
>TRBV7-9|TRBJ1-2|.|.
CASSFPRNTREGGYTF
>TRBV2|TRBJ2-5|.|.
CASMWAEETQYF
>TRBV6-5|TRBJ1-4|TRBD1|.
CASRLRGIGEKLFF
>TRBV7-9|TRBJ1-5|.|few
CASSLGQGFGNQPQHF
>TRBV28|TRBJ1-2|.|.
CASSPLNYGYTF
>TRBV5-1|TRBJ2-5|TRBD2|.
CASSSTSGDFKETQYF
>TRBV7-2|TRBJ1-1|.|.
CASSLFHFTEAFF